This TCR beta chain was identified during a study of T-cell memory formation after mild COVID-19. TCRdb ran MiXCR on the 5' RACE reads and lists one entry per CDR3 protein. The sample gives 300,000 to 400,000 distinct CDR3 sequences, 13% of which show up once; about 20% is in the top ten. Germline CDR1 reads LGHNA; CDR2 reads YNFKEQ. The CDR3 runs 12 residues. V was clipped by 3 bases and J by 10 bases, with 10 bases between them. Input material: PBMCs or a T cell subset sorted from them (not recorded which). The chain recombines TRBV4-2 with TRBJ2-1, with a weak D call TRBD1 (6 bases). The clonotype was recovered from a man between 18 and 29 years old who had mild COVID-19 (a few samples of this study predate the infection). Cell type and time point are not known. CDR3 region: CASSQSGQEQFF. CDR3 in DNA: TGTGCCAGCAGCCAGAGTGGACAGGAGCAGTTCTTC.